The next 9 T cell receptor beta chains were all read from a single sample in a study of shared clonotypes between healthy human individuals (TCRdb year 2020). Libraries were made using the immunoSEQ multiplex PCR assay. Sourced from immuneACCESS, this table was stored by TCRdb with only in-frame sequences that have V and J called. A share of the clones is absent; for the studies checked, an unresolved V gene accounts for under half, and the remainder has no known explanation. The sample includes over 1.5 million clones, with about 98% observed a single time. About 0.45% of the sample lies in the top ten. What was sequenced was naive CD4+ T cells sorted from blood. The cell subset or site label of this sample denotes: CD45RA+ positively selected. The receptors stem from a man aged 25 to 40 in good health.

CDR3: CASKPEFLDTEAFF. The CDR3 coding sequence is TGTGCCAGCAAACCTGAGTTCTTGGACACTGAAGCTTTCTTT. This rearrangement joins TRBV6-5 to TRBJ1-1; D call uncertain. Trimming cost V 7 bases and J 3 bases, with 15 bases left between them. This CDR3 comprises 14 residues. Germline loops: CDR1 MNHEY, CDR2 SVGAGI.

The rearrangement joins TRBV6-6 to TRBJ1-5, with a possible D match to TRBD1 (5 bases). The V end was cut by 10 bases, the J end by 3 bases, with 13 bases between. The V gene's germline CDR1 is MNHNY and CDR2 SVGAGI (reference sequence). CDR3 size: 13 residues. The CDR3 region has the DNA TGTGCCATCACCCTGGGGCCCAATCAGCCCCAGCATTTT. Translating it yields CAITLGPNQPQHF.

The chain combines TRBV25-1 with TRBJ2-1; 8 nucleotides align to TRBD1. CDR1 is MGHDK, CDR2 SYGVNS, per germline. This CDR3 spans 13 amino acids. Trimming at V came to 10 bases and at J to 3 bases, leaving 5 bases not matched to a gene. CDR3 nucleotide sequence: TGTGCCACAGGGGGCACGGGCTACAATGAGCAGTTCTTC. Encoded protein: CATGGTGYNEQFF.

This sequence joins TRBV19 and TRBJ2-2; maybe TRBD1 (5 bases). The CDR3 has 14 amino acids. The V end lost 3 bases, the J end lost 4 bases, and 9 bases lay between the germline ends. Germline V gene lookup returns CDR1 LNHDA and CDR2 SQIVND (reference sequence). Here the CDR3 reads CASSIRVGTGELFF. The CDR3 nucleotides are TGTGCCAGTAGTATCAGGGTTGGCACCGGGGAGCTGTTTTTT. Using reference TRBV19 and TRBJ2-2 for the parts outside the CDR3, the full variable domain is DGGITQSPKYLFRKEGQNVTLSCEQNLNHDAMYWYRQDPGQGLRLIYYSQIVNDFQKGDIAEGYSVSREKKESFPLTVTSAQKNPTAFYLCASSIRVGTGELFFGEGSRLTVL.

The V gene is TRBV2, the J gene TRBJ2-1, with D unclear. Germline V CDR1 and CDR2: SNHLY, FYNNEI. The CDR3 loop spans 11 amino acids. V lost 3 bases and J lost 10, with 7 bases in between. CDR3 amino acids: CASSERREQFF. In DNA form, the CDR3 reads TGTGCCAGCAGTGAGCGGCGGGAGCAGTTCTTC.

This clone was seen a single time. This sequence joins TRBV2 and TRBJ2-7; 9 bases map to TRBD1. Germline V gene data show CDR1 as SNHLY and CDR2 as FYNNEI. J was trimmed by 5 bases and V by 4 bases; bases with no gene match: 3. This CDR3 has 13 amino acids. The CDR3 DNA is TGTGCCAGCAGTGGGACAGGGGTCCACGAGCAGTACTTC. It encodes CASSGTGVHEQYF.

This clone is a singleton in its sample. V is TRBV9 and J is TRBJ2-3; the D is unclear. The germline V gene encodes CDR1 SGDLS and CDR2 YYNGEE. V was shortened by 5 bases and J by 5 bases, with 18 bases between the two germline ends. The CDR3 loop spans 15 amino acids. In DNA, the CDR3 is TGTGCCAGCAGTCTCCCGGCGGCCATGGGAGATACGCAGTATTTT. This encodes CASSLPAAMGDTQYF.

CDR3 sequence (DNA): TGTGCCAGCAGTGAACTGGGGGGTTCGCGGCGAGACATATATTTT. This encodes CASSELGGSRRDIYF. This chain links TRBV6-1 with TRBJ1-3; a weak D match, TRBD1 (5 bases). From germline, CDR1 is MNHNS and CDR2 SASEGT. The V end lost 2 bases, the J end lost 12 bases, and 20 bases lay between the germline ends. The CDR3 has 15 amino acids.

The CDR3 nucleotides are TGTGCCAGCAGCCCCCGGGGCTCTGGAAACACCATATATTTT. It translates to CASSPRGSGNTIYF. The chain employs TRBV5-4 and TRBJ1-3; D uncertain. V lost 4 bases to trimming and J lost 0 bases, with 8 bases between them. Germline V lookup: CDR1 SGHNT, CDR2 YYREEE (reference sequence). The CDR3 contains 14 residues.